The 24 T cell receptor beta chains below come from one sample, sequenced in a study of beta chain features in type 1 diabetes. Sequenced material consisted of expressed TCRB transcripts (all of the isolated RNA was reverse transcribed). Profiled with immunoSEQ multiplex PCR; TCRdb holds only in-frame clones, not every one. Counted here are 850,000 to 900,000 clones, roughly 15% occurring once; the ten biggest clones make up around 0.02%. The source material was naive CD4+ T cells from blood. The receptors shown here come from a woman between 18 and 29 years old in good health.

Only a few counts were recorded for this clone. This sequence joins TRBV19 and TRBJ1-5; TRBD1 aligns across 8 bases. J was trimmed by 2 bases and V by 1 base; bases with no gene match: 10. CDR3 size: 18 residues. Germline V gene sequence: CDR1 LNHDA, CDR2 SQIVND (reference sequence). CDR3 protein: CASSIGGFWTGRNQPQHF. The CDR3 region has the DNA TGTGCCAGTAGTATAGGCGGTTTTTGGACAGGGCGCAATCAGCCCCAGCATTTT.

The chain recombines TRBV29-1 with TRBJ2-7; 9 bases map to TRBD1. Germline V gene lookup returns CDR1 SQVTM and CDR2 ANQGSEA. The length of the CDR3 is 13 residues. V gave up 4 bases and J gave up 4 bases; unmatched junction bases: 5. CDR3 nucleotide sequence: TGCAGCGTTGGTGGGACAGGGTTTTACGAGCAGTACTTC. Translation: CSVGGTGFYEQYF.

This clone has only a few counts. The V call is TRBV5-1, the J call TRBJ2-3; TRBD2 aligns across 8 bases. Germline lookup yields CDR1 SGHRS and CDR2 YFSETQ. Germline trimming cut 1 base from V and 0 bases from J; bases unmatched to any gene: 7. The CDR3 sequence is 17 residues long. Here the CDR3 reads CASSLRSASGSTDTQYF. CDR3 in DNA: TGCGCCAGCAGCTTGCGTTCGGCTAGCGGGAGCACAGATACGCAGTATTTT.

This clone was observed a handful of times. V and J are TRBV7-2 and TRBJ2-1; 7 bases are a match to TRBD2. The V gene end was trimmed by 8 bases and the J gene end by 2 bases; junction bases not matched to a gene: 9. CDR1 is SGHTA and CDR2 is FQGNSA in the germline V gene. CDR3 length equals 15 residues. The chain's CDR3 is CASRHIAGTYNEQFF. In DNA form, the CDR3 reads TGTGCCAGCCGCCACATAGCGGGTACCTACAATGAGCAGTTCTTC.

This clone was detected only a few times. The chain combines TRBV19 with TRBJ1-1; D possibly corresponds to TRBD1 (5 bases). CDR3 length: 13 residues. Trimming left V 8 bases short and J 5 bases short, with 15 bases between. The germline V gene encodes CDR1 LNHDA and CDR2 SQIVND (reference sequence). The CDR3 DNA reads as TGTGCCAGTCGACTAGGGGAAGGAACTGAAGCTTTCTTT. As protein: CASRLGEGTEAFF.

This clone was counted only a few times. The rearrangement uses TRBV18 and TRBJ2-1; D is possibly TRBD1 (6 bases). CDR1 KGHSH and CDR2 LQKENI come from the germline V gene. Trimming shortened V by 4 bases and J by 2 bases, and 9 bases separated the two germline ends. This CDR3 comprises 14 residues. The CDR3 DNA reads as TGTGCCAGCTCACGGGACACGACCTACAATGAGCAGTTCTTC. Translation: CASSRDTTYNEQFF.

This clone has more than one count but fewer than ten. This sequence joins TRBV15 and TRBJ2-1; a possible D gene is TRBD1 (5 bases). Trimming removed 9 bases from V and 9 bases from J, with 15 bases in between. CDR1 is LNHNV and CDR2 is YYDKDF in the germline V gene (reference sequence). The CDR3 consists of 12 residues. The CDR3 bases are TGTGCCACGGGGCATCCGCGGAGTGAGCAGTTCTTC. Protein product: CATGHPRSEQFF.

V gene TRBV18 combines with J gene TRBJ2-7, with D hard to call. Trimming took 4 bases from V and 4 from J, leaving 8 bases between them. This CDR3 has 12 residues. Germline V gene sequence: CDR1 KGHSH, CDR2 LQKENI. The CDR3 nucleotides read TGTGCCAGCTCACTCCAGAGATACGAGCAGTACTTC. Its translation: CASSLQRYEQYF.

V usage is TRBV28 and J usage is TRBJ2-5; D gene unclear. CDR1 is MDHEN and CDR2 is SYDVKM in the germline V gene. This CDR3 is 15 amino acids long. V lost 0 bases and J lost 2, with 10 bases in between. The CDR3 nucleotides read TGTGCCAGCAGTTTATGGGCTGTCGGGCAAGAGACCCAGTACTTC. It translates to CASSLWAVGQETQYF.

This chain links TRBV6-6 with TRBJ2-7; 7 positions match TRBD1. This CDR3 contains 15 residues. V shed 2 bases, J shed 5 bases, and the junction held 9 bases outside the gene matches. The germline V gene has CDR1 MNHNY and CDR2 SVGAGI (reference sequence). Here the CDR3 DNA reads TGTGCCAGCAGTTACACGGCGACAGGGATCCACGAGCAGTACTTC. It codes for CASSYTATGIHEQYF.

Note on this clone: Within the sample, other DNA sequences also encode this same CDR3. The chain is built from TRBV7-9 and TRBJ2-7, with D tentatively TRBD1 (6 bases). The V and J ends lost 4 bases and 2 bases respectively, with 9 bases between them. CDR3 length equals 13 residues. Germline lookup yields CDR1 SEHNR and CDR2 FQNEAQ (reference sequence). This CDR3 is CASSSGQTYEQYF. DNA for the CDR3: TGTGCCAGCAGCTCCGGACAGACCTACGAGCAGTACTTC.

This clone was seen only a few times. The chain recombines TRBV7-9 with TRBJ2-5; 9 bases fit TRBD2. In germline, CDR1 is SEHNR, CDR2 FQNEAQ (reference sequence). The CDR3 loop spans 13 amino acids. J lost 3 bases, V lost 5 bases, and 1 base had no gene match. The CDR3 is CASSRLAEETQYF. Here the CDR3 DNA reads TGTGCCAGCAGCCGACTAGCGGAAGAGACCCAGTACTTC. The entire variable domain, with the rest obtained from reference TRBV7-9 and TRBJ2-5, is as follows: DTGVSQNPRHKITKRGQNVTFRCDPISEHNRLYWYRQTLGQGPEFLTYFQNEAQLEKSRLLSDRFSAERPKGSFSTLEIQRTEQGDSAMYLCASSRLAEETQYFGPGTRLLVL.

This sequence joins TRBV15 and TRBJ2-7; D is uncertain. The CDR3 has 12 amino acids. Germline V gives CDR1 LNHNV, CDR2 YYDKDF (reference sequence). With 0 bases removed from V and 6 bases from J, the gap between germline ends came to 6 bases. CDR3 coding DNA: TGTGCCACCAGCAGAGAAGGGTTCGAGCAGTACTTC. Translating it yields CATSREGFEQYF.

This clone was found a few times. The chain is built from TRBV6-5 and TRBJ2-3; D might be TRBD1 (5 bases). The CDR3 runs to 14 residues. Germline V CDR1 and CDR2: MNHEY, SVGAGI. The ends were cut back, 2 bases at V and 3 bases at J, with 9 bases in the middle. CDR3 sequence reads: CASSYLTETDTQYF. The DNA for the CDR3 is TGTGCCAGCAGTTACCTGACAGAGACAGATACGCAGTATTTT.

There are a few counts of this clone. J is TRBJ2-2 and V is TRBV20-1; D gene uncertain. CDR3 length equals 11 residues. Trimming left V 5 bases short and J 10 bases short, with 11 bases between. Germline CDR1 reads DFQATT; CDR2 reads SNEGSKA (reference sequence). CDR3 coding DNA: TGCAGTGCTGGGCTAGGAGTGGAGCTGTTTTTT. Amino acids: CSAGLGVELFF.

Comments on this clone: Other DNA sequences of this sample code for an identical CDR3. This rearrangement joins TRBV18 to TRBJ2-5; 8 positions match TRBD2. The CDR3 consists of 15 residues. With 2 bases clipped from V and 1 base from J, the junction kept 3 bases outside the gene matches. The germline V gene encodes CDR1 KGHSH and CDR2 LQKENI. The CDR3 nucleotides are TGTGCCAGCTCACCAGTTCTAGCGGGCCAAGAGACCCAGTACTTC. Residues: CASSPVLAGQETQYF. The whole variable domain, filled in from reference TRBV18 and TRBJ2-5, reads NAGVMQNPRHLVRRRGQEARLRCSPMKGHSHVYWYRQLPEEGLKFMVYLQKENIIDESGMPKERFSAEFPKEGPSILRIQQVVRGDSAAYFCASSPVLAGQETQYFGPGTRLLVL.

This clone was observed a few times. The chain has TRBV4-1 and TRBJ2-2, with D hard to call. The CDR3 is 13 residues long. Germline CDR1 and CDR2: MGHRA and YSYEKL. Trimming pared 2 bases from V and 8 bases from J, leaving 9 bases between. CDR3 amino acids: CASSQFEVGELFF. The CDR3 coding sequence is TGCGCCAGCAGCCAATTTGAAGTAGGGGAGCTGTTTTTT.

V usage is TRBV28 and J usage is TRBJ2-7; unclear D gene. V was cut by 2 bases and J by 2 bases, with 16 bases left in between. The CDR3 is made up of 16 amino acids. Germline lookup yields CDR1 MDHEN and CDR2 SYDVKM. The CDR3 region is CASSLPRAQPPYEQYF. CDR3 nucleotide sequence: TGTGCCAGCAGTTTACCCCGGGCCCAACCTCCCTACGAGCAGTACTTC.

The V and J genes are TRBV29-1 and TRBJ1-1, with a tentative D call TRBD1 (5 bases). The V end was cut by 4 bases, the J end by 3 bases, with 12 bases between. Germline V lookup: CDR1 SQVTM, CDR2 ANQGSEA. This CDR3 has 13 amino acids. The CDR3 spells CSVVGVADTEAFF. DNA of the CDR3: TGCAGCGTTGTAGGGGTGGCGGACACTGAAGCTTTCTTT.

This clone was seen more than once but under ten times. The V and J genes are TRBV7-9 and TRBJ1-3; no firm D call. The CDR3 loop spans 14 amino acids. Germline V gene data show CDR1 as SEHNR and CDR2 as FQNEAQ (reference sequence). V lost 5 bases and J lost 4, with 12 bases in between. CDR3: CASSRRPLGNTIYF. The CDR3, as DNA: TGTGCCAGCAGCCGGCGACCACTAGGAAACACCATATATTTT. Using reference TRBV7-9 and TRBJ1-3 for the parts outside the CDR3, the full variable domain is DTGVSQNPRHKITKRGQNVTFRCDPISEHNRLYWYRQTLGQGPEFLTYFQNEAQLEKSRLLSDRFSAERPKGSFSTLEIQRTEQGDSAMYLCASSRRPLGNTIYFGEGSWLTVV.

Comments on this clone: Within the sample, other DNA sequences also encode this same CDR3. This chain links TRBV7-2 with TRBJ2-3; 7 positions agree with TRBD2. With V trimmed by 2 bases and J by 0 bases, 2 bases remained unmatched. The V gene's germline CDR1 is SGHTA and CDR2 FQGNSA. The CDR3 has 15 residues. This chain's CDR3 is CASSLSSGSTDTQYF. The CDR3 DNA is TGTGCCAGCAGCTTAAGTAGCGGGAGCACAGATACGCAGTATTTT.

This clone was observed a few times. The chain uses TRBV6-6 and TRBJ2-3, with D tentatively TRBD2 (6 bases). From germline, CDR1 is MNHNY and CDR2 SVGAGI (reference sequence). V was trimmed by 2 bases and J by 7 bases, leaving 13 bases between them. This CDR3 is built from 14 residues. The DNA of the CDR3 is TGTGCCAGCAGTTACGGGCGGGAACTGCATACGCAGTATTTT. Translation: CASSYGRELHTQYF.

The chain uses TRBV10-3 and TRBJ2-3; the match to TRBD2 covers 9 bases. Trimming cost V 3 bases and J 5 bases; bases outside gene matches: 9. This CDR3 spans 16 amino acids. Per the germline V gene, CDR1 is ENHRY and CDR2 is SYGVKD. CDR3 region: CAISDSGGRAEDTQYF. The CDR3 nucleotides are TGTGCCATCAGTGATTCTGGCGGGAGGGCAGAAGATACGCAGTATTTT.

This clone was detected only a few times. This rearrangement joins TRBV18 to TRBJ2-5; D is ambiguous. CDR3 length: 13 residues. CDR1 and CDR2 from the germline V gene are KGHSH and LQKENI. V was shortened by 0 bases and J by 5 bases, with 7 bases between the two germline ends. The CDR3 protein is CASSPPVGETQYF. DNA of the CDR3: TGTGCCAGCTCACCACCAGTTGGTGAGACCCAGTACTTC.